Ten or more counts support the clone carrying this T cell receptor (beta chain). TCRdb processed the RACE reads anew with MiXCR; each CDR3 protein has one entry. Of around 380,000 distinct CDR3 sequences detected, roughly 4.8% appear once; the ten largest clones hold approximately 2.3%. The data are from a study of human T cells and chemical hapten exposure. The CDR3 runs to 12 residues. Between the trimmed V and J ends, which lost 1 base and 8 bases, there was a span of 6 bases. Germline CDR1 is LGHDT and CDR2 is YNNKEL (reference sequence). Noted time point: patch test 1, 2 weeks after DPC sensitization. Treatment noted: therapeutic diphenylcyclopropenone sensitization with weekly scalp DPC. Prior to each patch test being applied, blood was drawn.

This specimen was whole blood, taken in connection with sensitization to the hapten diphenylcyclopropenone (DPC). J is TRBJ2-4 and V is TRBV3-1, with D unclear. This clonotype originated in a woman aged 45-60 years with alopecia areata. Some clones in this sample may be carry-over from other donors' samples. Written as DNA, the CDR3 is TGTGCCAGCAGCCAAGGACCGGACATTCAGTACTTC. Encoded protein: CASSQGPDIQYF.